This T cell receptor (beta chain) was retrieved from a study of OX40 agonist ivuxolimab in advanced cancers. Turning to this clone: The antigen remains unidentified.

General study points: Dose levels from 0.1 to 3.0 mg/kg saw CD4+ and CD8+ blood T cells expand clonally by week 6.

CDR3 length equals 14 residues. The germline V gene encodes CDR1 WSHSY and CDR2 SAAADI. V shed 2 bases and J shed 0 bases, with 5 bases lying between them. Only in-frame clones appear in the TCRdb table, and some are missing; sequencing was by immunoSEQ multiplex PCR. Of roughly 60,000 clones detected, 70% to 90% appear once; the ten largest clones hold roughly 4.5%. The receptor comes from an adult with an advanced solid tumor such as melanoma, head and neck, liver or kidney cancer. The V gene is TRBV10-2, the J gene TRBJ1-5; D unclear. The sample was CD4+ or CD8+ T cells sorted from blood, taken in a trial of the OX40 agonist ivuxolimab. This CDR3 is CASSEGISNQPQHF. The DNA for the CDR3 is TGCGCCAGCAGTGAGGGCATTAGCAATCAGCCCCAGCATTTT.